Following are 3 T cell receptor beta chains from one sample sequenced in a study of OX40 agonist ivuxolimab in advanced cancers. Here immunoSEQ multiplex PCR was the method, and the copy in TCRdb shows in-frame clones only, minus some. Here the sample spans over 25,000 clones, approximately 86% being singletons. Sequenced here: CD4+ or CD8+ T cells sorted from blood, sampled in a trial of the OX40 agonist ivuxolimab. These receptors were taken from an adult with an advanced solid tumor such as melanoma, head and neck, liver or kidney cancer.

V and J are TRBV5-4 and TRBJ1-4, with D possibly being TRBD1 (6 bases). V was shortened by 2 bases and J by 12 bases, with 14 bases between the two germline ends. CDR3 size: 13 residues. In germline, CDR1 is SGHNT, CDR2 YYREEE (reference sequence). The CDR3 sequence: CASSFGLGGQLFF. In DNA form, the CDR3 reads TGTGCCAGCAGCTTCGGGTTGGGGGGGCAACTGTTTTTT. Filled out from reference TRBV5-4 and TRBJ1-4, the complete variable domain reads ETGVTQSPTHLIKTRGQQVTLRCSSQSGHNTVSWYQQALGQGPQFIFQYYREEENGRGNFPPRFSGLQFPNYSSELNVNALELDDSALYLCASSFGLGGQLFFGSGTQLSVL.

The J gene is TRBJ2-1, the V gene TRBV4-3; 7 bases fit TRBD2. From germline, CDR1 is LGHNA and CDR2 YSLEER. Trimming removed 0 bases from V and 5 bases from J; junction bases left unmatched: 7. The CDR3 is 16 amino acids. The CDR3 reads CASSQEVAGVNNEQFF. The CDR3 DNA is TGCGCCAGCAGCCAAGAAGTGGCGGGGGTGAACAATGAGCAGTTCTTC.

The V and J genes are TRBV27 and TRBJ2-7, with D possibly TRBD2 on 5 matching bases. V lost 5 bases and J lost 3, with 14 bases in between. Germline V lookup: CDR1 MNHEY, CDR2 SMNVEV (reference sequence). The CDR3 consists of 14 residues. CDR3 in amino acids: CASSQDSTVYEQYF. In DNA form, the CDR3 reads TGTGCCAGCAGTCAGGACTCCACGGTCTACGAGCAGTACTTC.